This note documents a single TCR beta chain sequence. The data derive from a study of blood T cell repertoires in COVID-19. Residents of about two dozen US areas, aged roughly 18 to 89 years, made up the participants. Under the authors' procedure: The authors estimated nucleated cell counts from reference gene primer amplification. The data were produced by immunoSEQ multiplex PCR, yet TCRdb's version contains in-frame clones alone and is incomplete. That table furnishes V, J and clone size, whereas the DNA furnished D and trimming. Here the sample spans 350,000 to 400,000 clones, roughly 92% being singletons. This CDR3 has 16 amino acids. Germline V gives CDR1 SGHVS, CDR2 FQNEAQ. The V gene lost 1 base and the J gene lost 2 bases, with 14 bases spanning the gap.

This chain connects TRBV7-8 to TRBJ1-1; D perhaps matches TRBD1 (6 bases). Sequencing was carried out using PBMCs or T cells enriched from blood (not recorded which). The clonotype comes from a woman aged 40 to 50 who had been exposed to COVID-19. This CDR3 is CASSLVLGGLNTEAFF. DNA of the CDR3: TGTGCCAGCAGCTTAGTTTTAGGGGGACTAAACACTGAAGCTTTCTTT.